What follows describes a single T cell receptor (delta chain). Its target is not known. This sample is drawn from a study of Vδ1+ human thymocytes. CDR1 TSWWSYY and CDR2 QGS come from the germline V gene. This CDR3 has 21 residues. With 1 base removed from V and 0 bases from J, the gap between germline ends came to 27 bases. Study-wide results and limits: Many TRG clonotypes were shared between donors; TRD repertoires were essentially private. In the thymus, TRG and TRD repertoires looked highly polyclonal with Gaussian CDR3 lengths.

Sequences come from RNA converted to cDNA by reverse transcription. CDR3 amplicons came from multiplex PCR with pooled V-gene forward and constant-region reverse primers. TCRdb re-identified clones in the multiplex PCR reads via CATT. The sample shows 70,000 or so delta-chain clones, 30% to 45% of them seen only once. The chain links TRDV1 to TRDJ1; D may be TRDD3 (6 bases). This TCR derives from a boy younger than two who had congenital heart surgery. The sequencing sample was made of Vdelta1+ gamma-delta thymocytes from the thymus. Sample subset: FACS-sorted CD3+ TCRalphabeta- TCRVdelta1+ TCRVdelta2- thymocytes. The DNA for the CDR3 is TGTGCTCTTGGGGAACGGATCTTGGTGCACCCGGGGATCAGCCACACCGATAAACTCATCTTT. This sequence encodes CALGERILVHPGISHTDKLIF.